This is a list of T cell receptor beta chains from one sample in a study of immune cell composition in non-small cell lung cancer. Sequencing was performed with immunoSEQ multiplex PCR; in TCRdb, only in-frame clones are kept and a portion is missing. The sample shows about 3,100 clones, about three quarters of them seen only once. Sequencing used non-adjacent lung tissue. The source is a human donor with non-small cell lung cancer. CDR3s include the opening cysteine and the closing phenylalanine or tryptophan. A D gene is named only where the DNA matches it firmly. The listing skips clone size in some rows; elsewhere it reads once, few, many or a size class.

TRBJ2-5 TRBV6-1 TRBD2 few TGTGCCAGCAGTGCGCCGCCTCGGGCGGGAGGTAAAGAGACCCAGTACTTC CASSAPPRAGGKETQYF
TRBJ2-7 TRBV5-6 TRBD1 . TGTGCCAGCAGCTTGCGACAGGGAGCAATTACCTACGAGCAGTACTTC CASSLRQGAITYEQYF
TRBJ2-1 TRBV30 TRBD1 . TGTGCCTGGAGTCCTAACAGGGGGTTTAATGAGCAGTTCTTC CAWSPNRGFNEQFF
TRBJ2-5 TRBV10-1 . once TGCGCCAGCAGTGAGTCAGGGGGCCAAGAGACCCAGTACTTC CASSESGGQETQYF
TRBJ2-7 TRBV5-5 . . TGTGCCAGCAGCTCTAATTCCTACGAGCAGTACTTC CASSSNSYEQYF
TRBJ1-1 TRBV28 . . TGTGCCAGCAGCCTCGGGACACCCCCTGCTTTCTTT CASSLGTPPAFF
TRBJ2-1 TRBV14 TRBD2 . TGTGCCAGCAGCCACCAAGGGACTAGGGCCCTGAATGAGCAGTTCTTC CASSHQGTRALNEQFF
TRBJ2-7 TRBV6-5 TRBD1 . TGTGCCAGCAGTTACGGGACAGGGGCCTACGAGCAGTACTTC CASSYGTGAYEQYF
TRBJ2-6 TRBV30 . once TGTGCCTGGAGTGGCAGTTACTCTGGGGCCAACGTCCTGACTTTC CAWSGSYSGANVLTF
TRBJ2-5 TRBV28 . . TGTGCCAGCAGCCCTGGGAGGTACCAAGAGACCCAGTACTTC CASSPGRYQETQYF
TRBJ1-1 TRBV18 . few TGTGCCAGCTCGCTCGGTCCCTCGTCGGGGAACACTGAAGCTTTCTTT CASSLGPSSGNTEAFF
TRBJ1-2 TRBV27 . . TGTGCCATCAGGGGCAGGGATGTGGGTGGCTACACCTTC CAIRGRDVGGYTF
TRBJ2-7 TRBV6-1 TRBD2 . TGTGCCAGCATGGAGACTAGCGTCTCCTACGAGCAGTACTTC CASMETSVSYEQYF
TRBJ1-5 TRBV28 TRBD1 . TGTGCCAGCAGTTCAGACAGGGCGAATCAGCCCCAGCATTTT CASSSDRANQPQHF
TRBJ2-6 TRBV4-1 . . TGCGCCAGCAGCCAAGTAATCAGTCGTGGGGCCAACGTCCTGACTTTC CASSQVISRGANVLTF
TRBJ2-1 TRBV2 . . TGTGCCAGCAGTGACCGGGAGACTGAGCAGTTCTTC CASSDRETEQFF
TRBJ2-7 TRBV10-2 . few TGCGCCAGCAGTGAGTCGTGGGGAGTGGGGTCCTACGAGCAGTACTTC CASSESWGVGSYEQYF
TRBJ2-1 TRBV4-1 . . TGCGCCAGCAGCCGCGAGAGCTCCTACAATGAGCAGTTCTTC CASSRESSYNEQFF
TRBJ1-2 TRBV2 . . TGTGCCAGCAGTGATTCGGGGAACTATGGCTACACCTTC CASSDSGNYGYTF
TRBJ2-3 TRBV19 TRBD1 few TGTGCCAGTAGTAGGGACAGGAACACAGATACGCAGTATTTT CASSRDRNTDTQYF
TRBJ1-1 TRBV4-2 TRBD1 . TGTGCCAGCAGCCATGAGCCTCCGGGACAGGGGAACACTGAAGCTTTCTTT CASSHEPPGQGNTEAFF
TRBJ2-7 TRBV5-6 . few TGTGCCAGCAGCGGTGGGCCTCCGGTCACGGCCGAGCAGTACTTC CASSGGPPVTAEQYF
TRBJ2-5 TRBV15 TRBD1 . TGTGCCACCAGCAGAGGAATTATGACAGGGGGGGAGGAGACCCAGTACTTC CATSRGIMTGGEETQYF
TRBJ2-1 TRBV5-4 TRBD2 medium-sized TGTGCCAGCAAAAGCAGCGGGGGGGATGAGCAGTTCTTC CASKSSGGDEQFF
TRBJ1-5 TRBV10-1 . . TGCGCCAGCAGACTACAGGGAAATCAGCCCCAGCATTTT CASRLQGNQPQHF
TRBJ1-1 TRBV11-2 TRBD1 . TGTGCCAGCAGCTTTACAGGGGGCGCGAACACTGAAGCTTTCTTT CASSFTGGANTEAFF
TRBJ1-1 TRBV19 . . TGTGCCAGTAGAGGCCAGGGGAACACTGAAGCTTTCTTT CASRGQGNTEAFF
TRBJ2-3 TRBV15 . . TGTGCCACCAGCTTCCGACACACAGATACGCAGTATTTT CATSFRHTDTQYF
TRBJ2-7 TRBV28 TRBD2 . TGTGCCAGCAGCAGGAAACCCGGGACTAGCGGAAGCCTTTACTACGAGCAGTACTTC CASSRKPGTSGSLYYEQYF
TRBJ1-1 TRBV5-1 TRBD1 few TGCGCCAGCAGCCCGCGGACAGGGGGGGGCACTGAAGCTTTCTTT CASSPRTGGGTEAFF
TRBJ2-1 TRBV29-1 . few TGCAGCGTTGAAGATGGCGCAGAGGTATATGAGCAGTTCTTC CSVEDGAEVYEQFF
TRBJ2-7 TRBV7-8 . . TGTGCCAGCAGCTTAAGAAGCAGGGCCTACGAGCAGTACTTC CASSLRSRAYEQYF
TRBJ1-5 TRBV29-1 . . TGCAGCGCAGGGGACGGGGAGCAAGGTCAGCCCCAGCATTTT CSAGDGEQGQPQHF
TRBJ2-2 TRBV5-1 TRBD2 . TGCGCCAGCAGGCCCGGGACTAGAGAAACCGGGGAGCTGTTTTTT CASRPGTRETGELFF
TRBJ2-7 TRBV6-1 . . TGTGCCAGCAGTGAATCCTACAGGGTCTACGAGCAGTACTTC CASSESYRVYEQYF
TRBJ2-2 TRBV4-2 TRBD2 . TGTGCCAGCAGCCAAGAACGTGGCCTTGCGGGGGGGGAGGGCACCCGGGAGCTGTTTTTT CASSQERGLAGGEGTRELFF
TRBJ2-3 TRBV6-1 TRBD1 . TGTGCCAGCAGTGATTTACAGGGGACAGATACGCAGTATTTT CASSDLQGTDTQYF
TRBJ1-2 TRBV19 TRBD1 . TGTGCCAGTAGTGCTCGGACAGGGATACGTGACTATGGCTACACCTTC CASSARTGIRDYGYTF
TRBJ1-6 TRBV11-2 TRBD1 . TGTGCCAGCAGCTTAGGGGGGACAGGGGGCTTCTCCTATAATTCACCCCTCCACTTT CASSLGGTGGFSYNSPLHF
TRBJ2-1 TRBV10-1 TRBD2 . TGCGCCAGCAGTGATGGGACTAGCGGTAACAATGAGCAGTTCTTC CASSDGTSGNNEQFF
TRBJ2-1 TRBV9 . . TGTGCCAGCAGCGTTGTTTCCGGGATCTCCTACAATGAGCAGTTCTTC CASSVVSGISYNEQFF
TRBJ2-2 TRBV5-1 . . TGCGCCAGCATGGAGCGGAACACCGGGGAGCTGTTTTTT CASMERNTGELFF
TRBJ1-4 TRBV15 TRBD1 . TGTGCCACCAGCAGAGGGACAGGGGATAATGAAAAACTGTTTTTT CATSRGTGDNEKLFF
TRBJ2-2 TRBV18 TRBD1 . TGTGCCAGCTCACCACCGGGACAGGGAACGAACACCGGGGAGCTGTTTTTT CASSPPGQGTNTGELFF